This T cell receptor beta chain emerged from a study of CD8+ T cells in alopecia areata. Background on the study: In an open-label trial, patients got 5 to 10 mg tofacitinib twice daily.

Indicated treatment: oral pan-JAK inhibitor, 5-10 mg twice daily. RNA was isolated and reverse transcribed to cDNA, the sequencing template. Assay: immunoSEQ multiplex PCR; the TCRdb copy retains only in-frame clones and omits some. The sample lists about 210,000 clones, over 60% seen once, with more than 1% in the top ten. There are 15 residues in the CDR3. Germline loops: CDR1 MNHEY, CDR2 SVGAGI. The V end was cut by 0 bases, the J end by 2 bases, with 11 bases between. Findings of the study overall: Scalp clonality dropped significantly under tofacitinib, as did expanded CD8+ top-100 clones.

With regard to this clone: What it binds is unknown.

Sample: CD4+ T cells sorted from blood, taken at approximately week 44, from a patient treated with tofacitinib. The sequence came from a human donor with alopecia areata. V gene TRBV6-5 combines with J gene TRBJ2-7; perhaps TRBD2 as D (6 bases). CDR3 residues: CASSYSRGGAYEQYF. For the CDR3, the DNA is TGTGCCAGCAGTTACTCTAGAGGAGGGGCCTACGAGCAGTACTTC.